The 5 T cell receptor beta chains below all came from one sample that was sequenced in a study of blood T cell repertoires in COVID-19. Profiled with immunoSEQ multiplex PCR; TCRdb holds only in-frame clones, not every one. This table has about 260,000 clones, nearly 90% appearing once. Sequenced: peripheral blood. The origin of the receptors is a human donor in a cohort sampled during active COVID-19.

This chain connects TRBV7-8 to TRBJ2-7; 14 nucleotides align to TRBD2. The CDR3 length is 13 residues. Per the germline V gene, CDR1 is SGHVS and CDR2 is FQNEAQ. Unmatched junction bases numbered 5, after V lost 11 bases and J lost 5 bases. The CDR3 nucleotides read TGTGCCGGGACTAGCGGGAGAGGGGACGAGCAGTACTTC. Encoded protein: CAGTSGRGDEQYF. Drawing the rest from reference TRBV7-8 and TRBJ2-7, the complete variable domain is GAGVSQSPRYKVAKRGQDVALRCDPISGHVSLFWYQQALGQGPEFLTYFQNEAQLDKSGLPSDRFFAERPEGSVSTLKIQRTQQEDSAVYLCAGTSGRGDEQYFGPGTRLTVT.

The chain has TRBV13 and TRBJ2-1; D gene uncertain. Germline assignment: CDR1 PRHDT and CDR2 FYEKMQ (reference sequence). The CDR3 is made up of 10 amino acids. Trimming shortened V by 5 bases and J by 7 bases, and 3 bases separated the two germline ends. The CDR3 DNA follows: TGTGCCAGCAGCCCGAATGAGCAGTTCTTC. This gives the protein CASSPNEQFF.

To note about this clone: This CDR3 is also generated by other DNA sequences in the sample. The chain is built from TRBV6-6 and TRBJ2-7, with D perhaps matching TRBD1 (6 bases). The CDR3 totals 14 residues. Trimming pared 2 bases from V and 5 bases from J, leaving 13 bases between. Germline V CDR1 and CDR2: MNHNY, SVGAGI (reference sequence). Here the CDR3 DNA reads TGTGCCAGCAGTTACGGGCAGGGGCTGAACGAGCAGTACTTC. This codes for CASSYGQGLNEQYF.

CDR3 region: CASSPGQGETSPLHF. DNA for the CDR3: TGTGCCAGTAGTCCCGGACAGGGGGAGACTTCACCCCTCCACTTT. The chain links TRBV7-8 to TRBJ1-6, with 10 bases lining up with TRBD1. Germline CDR1 reads SGHVS; CDR2 reads FQNEAQ. Unmatched junction bases numbered 11, after V lost 9 bases and J lost 9 bases. CDR3 size: 15 residues. The full variable domain, completed using reference TRBV7-8 and TRBJ1-6, is GAGVSQSPRYKVAKRGQDVALRCDPISGHVSLFWYQQALGQGPEFLTYFQNEAQLDKSGLPSDRFFAERPEGSVSTLKIQRTQQEDSAVYLCASSPGQGETSPLHFGNGTRLTVT.

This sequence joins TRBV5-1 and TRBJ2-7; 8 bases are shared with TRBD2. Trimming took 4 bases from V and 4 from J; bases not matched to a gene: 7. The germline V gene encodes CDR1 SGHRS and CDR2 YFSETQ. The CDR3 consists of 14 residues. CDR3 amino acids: CASSPVVAGYEQYF. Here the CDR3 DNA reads TGCGCCAGCAGCCCGGTAGTAGCGGGGTACGAGCAGTACTTC.